Shown below are 24 T cell receptor beta chains from a single sample sequenced in a study of shared clonotypes between healthy human individuals (dated by TCRdb to between 2020 and 2021). The library relied on the immunoSEQ multiplex PCR assay. TCRdb mirrors the immuneACCESS table, restricted to in-frame sequences. Some clones are absent from its copies; in checked studies, under half trace to an unresolved V gene, and the reason for the others is unknown. Within this sample are about 680,000 clones, with roughly 72% of them counted one time only. Roughly 2% of the sample rests with the top ten. The sequenced material came from memory CD4+ T cells sorted from blood. The cell subset or site label for this specimen denotes: CD45RA-negative fraction. The receptors here all came from a woman under 40 in good health.

The chain uses TRBV19 and TRBJ2-2; D is ambiguous. Between the trimmed V and J ends, which lost 3 bases and 1 base, there was a span of 3 bases. The germline CDR1 and CDR2 sequences are LNHDA and SQIVND (reference sequence). CDR3 size: 13 residues. For the CDR3, the DNA is TGTGCCAGTAGTATGGTGAACACCGGGGAGCTGTTTTTT. It is translated as CASSMVNTGELFF.

The chain recombines TRBV27 with TRBJ1-5; D gene ambiguous. This CDR3 is 15 amino acids long. Trimming cost V 2 bases and J 2 bases, with 10 bases left between them. Germline V gene sequence: CDR1 MNHEY, CDR2 SMNVEV (reference sequence). CDR3 sequence reads: CASSLGAGGNQPQHF. The CDR3 bases are TGTGCCAGCAGTTTAGGTGCTGGGGGCAATCAGCCCCAGCATTTT.

The V and J genes are TRBV28 and TRBJ1-4; D remains ambiguous. There are 13 residues in the CDR3. Germline CDR1 and CDR2: MDHEN and SYDVKM. The V gene lost 6 bases and the J gene lost 6 bases, with 11 bases spanning the gap. This chain's CDR3 is CASSKQWYEKLFF. In DNA form, the CDR3 reads TGTGCCAGCAGCAAACAGTGGTATGAAAAACTGTTTTTT.

This clone came up once. This sequence joins TRBV30 and TRBJ1-5, with 10 nucleotides matching TRBD1. Germline-derived CDR1 and CDR2 are GTSNPN and SVGIG (reference sequence). After removal of 4 bases from V and 7 bases from J, the junction contained 7 bases not matched to a gene. The CDR3 runs 14 residues. The DNA for the CDR3 is TGTGCCTGGACCGGACAGGGGGAAAGGCAGCCCCAGCATTTT. Its protein product is CAWTGQGERQPQHF.

The rearrangement joins TRBV10-1 to TRBJ2-5; TRBD2 is a possible D gene (5 bases). Germline V gene data show CDR1 as WNHNN and CDR2 as SYGVQD (reference sequence). The CDR3 is 14 residues long. Deletions cut 2 bases from V and 5 bases from J, with 12 bases between. CDR3 nucleotide sequence: TGCGCCAGCAGTGAGGCTAGCTATTCCGAGACCCAGTACTTC. Its translation is CASSEASYSETQYF.

The gene calls are TRBV27 and TRBJ2-3, with D uncertain. Germline CDR1 and CDR2: MNHEY and SMNVEV (reference sequence). The CDR3 runs 16 residues. V was pared by 7 bases and J by 4 bases, with 21 bases between. Here the CDR3 DNA reads TGTGCCAGCAAATTTTCTCAGACCCCATTAGCAGATACGCAGTATTTT. Translated, it gives CASKFSQTPLADTQYF.

This clone has just one count. J is TRBJ2-5 and V is TRBV4-1; 13 nucleotides agree with TRBD2. Trimming cost V 0 bases and J 4 bases; bases outside gene matches: 5. The germline V gene has CDR1 MGHRA and CDR2 YSYEKL. CDR3 length equals 17 residues. CDR3 in amino acids: CASSQDLGLAGLETQYF. The CDR3 DNA follows: TGCGCCAGCAGCCAAGACTTGGGACTAGCGGGACTAGAGACCCAGTACTTC.

The chain joins TRBV7-2 to TRBJ2-6, with D unresolved. V was cut by 3 bases and J by 0 bases, with 6 bases left in between. The CDR3 contains 15 residues. Germline lookup yields CDR1 SGHTA and CDR2 FQGNSA. CDR3 coding DNA: TGTGCCAGCAGCTTCCGGCGCTCTGGGGCCAACGTCCTGACTTTC. It yields the protein CASSFRRSGANVLTF.

CDR3 amino acids: CASYRTGPHTEAFF. For the CDR3, the DNA is TGTGCCAGCTACCGTACAGGGCCGCACACTGAAGCTTTCTTT. The gene calls are TRBV18 and TRBJ1-1; a weak D match, TRBD1 (6 bases). The CDR3 contains 14 residues. The germline gives CDR1 KGHSH, CDR2 LQKENI. The ends were cut back, 7 bases at V and 3 bases at J, with 15 bases in the middle.

The chain recombines TRBV28 with TRBJ1-5, with a possible D match to TRBD1 (6 bases). The germline CDR1 and CDR2 sequences are MDHEN and SYDVKM. This CDR3 spans 16 amino acids. Trimming cost V 3 bases and J 6 bases, with 18 bases left between them. CDR3 sequence reads: CASSFYSGGRIQPQHF. Here the CDR3 DNA reads TGTGCCAGCAGTTTTTATTCGGGGGGCAGGATTCAGCCCCAGCATTTT.

This clone showed up just once. V and J are TRBV11-2 and TRBJ1-4, with D perhaps TRBD1 (6 bases). Germline V gives CDR1 SGHAT, CDR2 FQNNGV. The V end lost 3 bases, the J end lost 6 bases, and 14 bases lay between the germline ends. This CDR3 contains 15 residues. The CDR3 bases are TGTGCCAGCAGCTTCGGGGGGCCTAAAGATGAAAAACTGTTTTTT. Translation: CASSFGGPKDEKLFF.

The chain links TRBV15 to TRBJ2-2; no reliable D call. Deletions cut 5 bases from V and 4 bases from J, with 11 bases between. Germline V gene lookup returns CDR1 LNHNV and CDR2 YYDKDF (reference sequence). CDR3 length: 14 residues. The CDR3 DNA sequence: TGTGCCACCAGCCACGGGCGTAGCACCGGGGAGCTGTTTTTT. This encodes CATSHGRSTGELFF.

The rearrangement joins TRBV6-6 to TRBJ2-7; D unclear. The CDR3 is 12 residues long. CDR1 and CDR2 from the germline V gene are MNHNY and SVGAGI (reference sequence). V was shortened by 6 bases and J by 6 bases, with 12 bases between the two germline ends. The CDR3 DNA reads TGTGCCAGCAGCTTAGTTCCTAGCGAGCAGTACTTC. Protein sequence: CASSLVPSEQYF.

This clone appeared many times. The chain recombines TRBV6-1 with TRBJ1-2, with D tentatively TRBD1 (6 bases). V shed 6 bases and J shed 5 bases, with 19 bases lying between them. CDR3 length: 15 residues. The germline CDR1 and CDR2 sequences are MNHNS and SASEGT. The CDR3 loop is CASSPQGQTRYGYTF. The CDR3 DNA follows: TGTGCCAGCAGCCCTCAGGGACAAACGAGATATGGCTACACCTTC.

The chain couples TRBV11-2 to TRBJ2-7; no firm D call. This CDR3 contains 14 residues. Germline values: CDR1 SGHAT, CDR2 FQNNGV. V lost 6 bases and J 2 bases, leaving 14 bases between the germline ends. The CDR3 sequence is CASSIGRSPYEQYF. The CDR3 region has the DNA TGTGCCAGCAGTATCGGACGGTCCCCCTACGAGCAGTACTTC.

The chain has TRBV25-1 and TRBJ2-2; D not certain. The CDR3 runs to 15 residues. Deletions cut 2 bases from V and 4 bases from J, with 11 bases between. From germline, CDR1 is MGHDK and CDR2 SYGVNS. The CDR3 region has the DNA TGTGCCAGCAGTGAAGGAGAAATAGGCACCGGGGAGCTGTTTTTT. This gives the protein CASSEGEIGTGELFF.

The chain couples TRBV28 to TRBJ2-7; 8 nucleotides line up with TRBD1. Trimming at V came to 4 bases and at J to 5 bases, leaving 7 bases not matched to a gene. The germline V gene has CDR1 MDHEN and CDR2 SYDVKM. This CDR3 contains 14 residues. The CDR3 spells CASSSGQGTDEQYF. CDR3 DNA: TGTGCCAGCAGTTCCGGACAGGGTACCGACGAGCAGTACTTC.

Worth noting for this clone: Other DNA sequences in this specimen translate into the identical CDR3. The chain employs TRBV4-1 and TRBJ1-2, with TRBD1 identical over 12 bases. From germline, CDR1 is MGHRA and CDR2 YSYEKL. The trim removed 3 bases at V and 4 bases at J, leaving 3 bases unmatched. This CDR3 has 15 residues. DNA of the CDR3: TGCGCCAGCAGCCACGAGGGACAGGGGGCCTATGGCTACACCTTC. Translated, it gives CASSHEGQGAYGYTF.

The chain employs TRBV29-1 and TRBJ2-3, with D uncertain. The CDR3 is 14 amino acids. CDR1 is SQVTM and CDR2 is ANQGSEA in the germline V gene. The ends were cut back, 4 bases at V and 0 bases at J, with 11 bases in the middle. CDR3 sequence: CSVGPGSSTDTQYF. The CDR3 DNA reads as TGCAGCGTTGGACCGGGTTCTAGCACAGATACGCAGTATTTT.

The chain uses TRBV5-1 and TRBJ1-2; TRBD1 might be the D (6 bases). The V gene's germline CDR1 is SGHRS and CDR2 YFSETQ. Trimming removed 0 bases at V and 5 bases at J, with 11 bases between. The CDR3 is 14 amino acids. CDR3 protein: CASSLVTGPYGYTF. In DNA form, the CDR3 reads TGCGCCAGCAGCTTGGTCACAGGGCCATATGGCTACACCTTC.

The chain carries TRBV11-2 and TRBJ2-2, with 11 bases that match TRBD2. V lost 3 bases and J lost 7; bases outside the gene matches: 1. Germline CDR1 SGHAT, CDR2 FQNNGV. The CDR3 covers 14 residues. As DNA, the CDR3 is TGTGCCAGCAGCTTCACTAGCGGGAGCGGGGAGCTGTTTTTT. Translated: CASSFTSGSGELFF.

This chain links TRBV5-1 with TRBJ2-7, with D tentatively TRBD1 (5 bases). Germline V lookup: CDR1 SGHRS, CDR2 YFSETQ. This CDR3 spans 13 amino acids. V was trimmed by 4 bases and J by 10 bases, leaving 18 bases between them. The CDR3 DNA sequence: TGCGCCAGCAGCCCCCCGGACACGCTGGCCCAGTACTTC. Protein product: CASSPPDTLAQYF.

The chain has TRBV20-1 and TRBJ1-1; 7 bases agree with TRBD1. The V segment lost 7 bases and the J segment 3 bases; nucleotides outside the gene matches: 2. The CDR3 totals 11 residues. In germline, CDR1 is DFQATT, CDR2 SNEGSKA (reference sequence). The CDR3 is CSGDRDTEAFF. The CDR3 DNA is TGCAGTGGAGACAGGGACACTGAAGCTTTCTTT.

This clone was counted once. A much larger clone sits a single nucleotide away, making a read error possible. Other DNA sequences in this sample translate to the same CDR3. This sequence joins TRBV19 and TRBJ1-2; 8 nucleotides align to TRBD1. Germline V gene lookup returns CDR1 LNHDA and CDR2 SQIVND (reference sequence). The CDR3 spans 15 residues. The CDR3 loop is CASSPLTGVERGYTF. The CDR3 DNA follows: TGTGCCAGTAGTCCACTGACAGGGGTCGAACGTGGCTACACTTTC.